This T cell receptor beta chain stems from a study of breast tumors, draining lymph nodes, adjacent tissues. TCRdb analysed the multiplex PCR reads with MiXCR anew, one entry per CDR3 protein. The sample contains 200,000 to 250,000 distinct CDR3 sequences, 32% of which appear only once. Study-level results: Tumor repertoires ranked between lymph nodes and nontumor tissue in diversity, with V and J gene preferences. Tumor and nontumor repertoires were significantly more similar in luminal-like than in basal-like breast cancer.

This clonotype was detected many times. Its matching antigen is unknown. Samples came from axillary lymph nodes draining the breast cancer. The sequence came from a female donor with breast cancer. Some clones in this sample may be carry-over from other donors' samples. Sequenced material: axillary lymph node tissue.

The CDR3 region has the DNA TGTGCCAGTAGTATTGTCCAGGGTCTTATGCAGACCCAGTACTTC. Protein product: CASSIVQGLMQTQYF. The chain has TRBV19 and TRBJ2-5; maybe TRBD1 (5 bases). The V gene lost 3 bases and the J gene lost 6 bases, with 17 bases spanning the gap. CDR1 is LNHDA, CDR2 SQIVND, per germline (reference sequence). CDR3 length equals 15 residues.